This TCR beta chain is drawn from a study of regulatory T cells in long-lasting Graves disease. Study as a whole: Patients met the persistent Graves' disease definition after over 5 years of antithyroid drugs with positive TSH receptor antibodies. Study-wide findings and caveats: Comparison showed that persistent patients shared more public clonotypes (2,741) than new patients (approximately 930). There were preferences for TRBV28, TRBJ1-2 and TRBJ2-5 in persistent disease.

This clonotype has a handful of counts. Its antigen is currently unknown. Library construction for TCR beta used iRepertoire HTBI primers and Arm-PCR of CDR3 regions. TCRdb reprocessed the multiplex PCR reads with MiXCR, giving one entry per CDR3 protein. The sample has about 470,000 distinct CDR3 sequences, less than 25% seen once. CDR1 and CDR2 (germline): ENHRY, SYGVKD. CDR3 length equals 14 residues. The V gene lost 10 bases and the J gene lost 5 bases, with 21 bases spanning the gap. The time point: persistent/refractory GD, antithyroid drugs over 5 years with positive TRAb. Making the TCR library involved RNA that had been extracted from PBMCs. From each patient, about 8.3 milliliters of peripheral blood was drawn and collected into an EDTA anticoagulant tube.

The sequences come from peripheral blood mononuclear cells (PBMCs), collected when the disease was refractory, from a patient treated with antithyroid drugs. The receptor's source is a female donor with Graves disease. The chain employs TRBV10-3 and TRBJ2-7; D gene unclear. DNA of the CDR3: TGTGCCACTAGAACCGACTCGAACCACCACGAGCAGTACTTC. It translates to CATRTDSNHHEQYF.